The entry below gives a single T cell receptor (beta chain) sequence along with its context. Per the original data handling: How many nucleated cells were present was estimated from reference gene primer amplification. Clones were read by immunoSEQ multiplex PCR, and TCRdb kept only the in-frame ones, dropping some. D and trimming come from the DNA, and the V and J calls and clone size come from that table. The sample holds hundreds of thousands of clones, approximately 90% seen once. CDR1 is SGHKS, CDR2 YYEKEE, per germline (reference sequence). V was trimmed by 4 bases and J by 7 bases, leaving 11 bases between them. The CDR3 spans 13 residues. This sample is part of a study of blood T cell repertoires in COVID-19.

This receptor was identified in a young woman with acute or convalescent COVID-19. The chain joins TRBV5-5 to TRBJ2-2; D remains ambiguous. The specimen sequenced was peripheral blood. As DNA, the CDR3 is TGTGCCAGCAGCAATCTACCCGGCGGGGAGCTGTTTTTT. Translated: CASSNLPGGELFF.